Listed below are T cell receptor beta chains from one sample, sequenced in a study of OX40 agonist ivuxolimab in advanced cancers. This table comes from immunoSEQ multiplex PCR, and its TCRdb copy is limited to in-frame clones, with some not included. Here the sample spans 75,000 to 95,000 clones, around 87% being singletons. The sample was CD4+ or CD8+ T cells sorted from blood, taken in a trial of the OX40 agonist ivuxolimab. These receptors all come from an adult with an advanced solid tumor such as melanoma, head and neck, liver or kidney cancer. Each CDR3 is given with its conserved first and last residue. D genes are given only for firm matches. The size entry is marked missing in some rows and otherwise reads once, few, many or a size class.

>-|TRBV28|TRBJ2-5|-
CASVSNQETQYF
TGTGCCAGCGTTTCGAACCAAGAGACCCAGTACTTC
>once|TRBV7-9|TRBJ2-1|-
CASSPASGWEFF
TGTGCCAGCAGCCCAGCCAGCGGGTGGGAGTTCTTC
>-|TRBV5-1|TRBJ1-6|TRBD1
CASRYSGQGASPLHF
TGCGCCAGCAGATATAGCGGACAGGGCGCTTCACCCCTCCACTTT
>-|TRBV28|TRBJ1-1|-
CASSLAGVDTEAFF
TGTGCCAGCAGTTTGGCAGGGGTGGACACTGAAGCTTTCTTT
>-|TRBV7-2|TRBJ2-3|-
CASSLPQGSTDTQYF
TGTGCCAGCAGCTTACCTCAGGGGAGCACAGATACGCAGTATTTT
>few|TRBV5-1|TRBJ1-2|TRBD1
CASSLDASGGAGLSGYTF
TGCGCCAGCAGCTTAGACGCCTCAGGGGGCGCAGGCTTGAGTGGCTACACCTTC
>-|TRBV7-3|TRBJ2-3|TRBD2
CASSSGGESTDTQYF
TGTGCCAGCAGCTCGGGAGGGGAAAGCACAGATACGCAGTATTTT
>-|TRBV23-1|TRBJ2-5|TRBD1
CASSLASTTQDRGIETQYF
TGCGCCAGCAGTCTAGCATCGACTACCCAGGACAGGGGGATCGAGACCCAGTACTTC
>-|TRBV18|TRBJ1-1|-
CASSPLEGGLNTEAFF
TGTGCCAGCTCACCTTTAGAAGGGGGTTTGAACACTGAAGCTTTCTTT
>once|TRBV29-1|TRBJ1-2|TRBD1
CSAATSTGIHGYTF
TGCAGCGCGGCCACCTCGACAGGGATACATGGCTACACCTTC
>-|TRBV4-2|TRBJ2-2|TRBD2
CASRRLAGAQAGELFF
TGTGCCAGCAGACGACTAGCGGGGGCCCAGGCCGGGGAGCTGTTTTTT